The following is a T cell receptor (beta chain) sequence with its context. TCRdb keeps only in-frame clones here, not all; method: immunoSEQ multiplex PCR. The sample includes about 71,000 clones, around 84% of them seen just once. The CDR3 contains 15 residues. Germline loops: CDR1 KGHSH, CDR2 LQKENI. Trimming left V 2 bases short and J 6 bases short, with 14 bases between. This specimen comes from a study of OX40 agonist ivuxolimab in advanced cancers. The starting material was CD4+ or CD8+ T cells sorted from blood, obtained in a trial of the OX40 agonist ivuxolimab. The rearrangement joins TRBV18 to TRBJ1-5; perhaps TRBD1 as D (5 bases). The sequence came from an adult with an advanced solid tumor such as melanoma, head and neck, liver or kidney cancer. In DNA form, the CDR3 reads TGTGCCAGCTCACCAAATTCGGGGGAAGGTCAGCCCCAGCATTTT. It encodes CASSPNSGEGQPQHF.